The clone carrying this T cell receptor (beta chain) was detected a few times. The identical CDR3 is also encoded by other nucleotide sequences in the sample. The sample comes from a study of blood T cell repertoires in COVID-19. As for the study in general: PBMCs, B-cell-depleted T cells, or T cells were the source of the cDNA or gDNA that made up the material.

Profiled with immunoSEQ multiplex PCR; TCRdb holds only in-frame clones, not every one. The sample shows about 130,000 clones, around 70% of them seen only once. Seattle patient enrollment occurred during active infection, with longitudinal follow-up thereafter. The germline gives CDR1 SGHTA, CDR2 FQGNSA. With 5 bases removed from V and 4 bases from J, the gap between germline ends came to 20 bases. This CDR3 has 16 residues. Sample: peripheral blood. This TCR came from an elderly man with COVID-19, enrolled during active disease. The chain couples TRBV7-2 to TRBJ2-5; maybe TRBD2 (8 bases). This CDR3 reads CASSPGGAGVGETQYF. The CDR3 nucleotides are TGTGCCAGCAGCCCAGGGGGAGCGGGAGTGGGAGAGACCCAGTACTTC.